The 29 T cell receptor beta chains reported below all come from one sample, sequenced in a study of tumor-infiltrating lymphocytes in glioblastoma multiforme. TCRB libraries came from RNA via three nested multiplex PCR rounds. TCRdb re-called the multiplex PCR reads with MiXCR, one entry per CDR3 protein. The sample comprises approximately 20,000 distinct CDR3 sequences, around 68% of which are singletons, and under 20% rests with the top ten. Sample: peripheral blood. These receptors came from a male donor with glioblastoma.

This clonotype was seen more than once but under ten times. V is TRBV24-1 and J is TRBJ2-1; no clear D. Trimming took 4 bases from V and 8 from J, leaving 14 bases between them. The germline V gene encodes CDR1 KGHDR and CDR2 SFDVKD. This CDR3 contains 14 residues. CDR3 amino acids: CATSEGFSSDEQFF. The CDR3 DNA reads as TGTGCCACCAGTGAGGGTTTTTCATCCGATGAGCAGTTCTTC.

This clonotype occurred a few times. The chain recombines TRBV20-1 with TRBJ2-1; D possibly corresponds to TRBD2 (6 bases). This CDR3 is built from 13 residues. Trimming cost V 7 bases and J 0 bases, with 10 bases left between them. From germline, CDR1 is DFQATT and CDR2 SNEGSKA (reference sequence). This CDR3 is CSVTGVSYNEQFF. CDR3 DNA: TGCAGTGTAACGGGAGTCTCCTACAATGAGCAGTTCTTC.

Many counts were recorded for this clonotype. The V and J genes are TRBV29-1 and TRBJ1-2; D is ambiguous. V dropped 5 bases and J dropped 4 bases, with 11 bases sitting between them. This CDR3 region has 12 residues. Germline lookup yields CDR1 SQVTM and CDR2 ANQGSEA. CDR3 amino acids: CSVSPGLYGYTF. The CDR3 DNA reads TGCAGCGTTTCGCCCGGGCTCTATGGCTACACCTTC.

This clonotype has a count of ten or more. This rearrangement joins TRBV6-1 to TRBJ2-7; the match to TRBD1 covers 7 bases. The CDR3 is made up of 16 amino acids. Per germline, CDR1 MNHNS and CDR2 SASEGT. V dropped 4 bases and J dropped 2; count of bases not matched to a gene: 11. The CDR3: CASSVPGQRKPYEQYF. Here the CDR3 DNA reads TGTGCCAGCAGTGTACCGGGACAGCGAAAACCCTACGAGCAGTACTTC.

J is TRBJ2-2 and V is TRBV20-1; TRBD2 matches 7 bases. Germline CDR1 reads DFQATT; CDR2 reads SNEGSKA (reference sequence). V gave up 8 bases and J gave up 1 base; unmatched junction bases: 10. This CDR3 is built from 15 residues. CDR3 in DNA: TGCAGTCCCCTTCAGCTAGCGGAGAACACCGGGGAGCTGTTTTTT. Translation: CSPLQLAENTGELFF.

As to this clonotype: The final CDR3 position lacks the conserved phenylalanine or tryptophan, pointing to a likely read error. The DNA is omitted, as the CDR3 cannot be located on it reliably, and the CDR3 follows TCRdb's listing. This sequence joins TRBV11-2 and TRBJ1-1. Germline V gene data show CDR1 as SGHAT and CDR2 as FQNNGV. From its first to its last residue, the CDR3 has 14 amino acids. CDR3 region: CASSLWGRRDLPIS.

With respect to this clonotype: A much larger clone sits a single nucleotide away, making a read error possible. The V gene is TRBV20-1, the J gene TRBJ2-3, with 11 bases that match TRBD2. The junction had 11 bases not matched to a gene; V was cut back by 5 bases and J by 4 bases. The germline V gene encodes CDR1 DFQATT and CDR2 SNEGSKA (reference sequence). CDR3 length: 16 amino acids. In DNA, the CDR3 is TGCAGTGCTGGACACGGTAGCGGGAGGGTCCCAGATACGCAGTATTTT. Amino acid sequence: CSAGHGSGRVPDTQYF.

On this clonotype: One end of the junction varies from germline; a read error may be responsible. CDR3 nucleotides: TGTGGCAGCAGCTTAGAGAGTGTGAATAAGCAGTTCTTC. This gives the protein CGSSLESVNKQFF. This sequence joins TRBV11-2 and TRBJ2-1; D not certain. Germline CDR1 reads SGHAT; CDR2 reads FQNNGV. The CDR3 has 13 residues. Combining the CDR3 with reference TRBV11-2 and TRBJ2-1 gives the whole variable domain EAGVAQSPRYKIIEKRQSVAFWCNPISGHATLYWYQQILGQGPKLLIQFQNNGVVDDSQLPKDRFSAERLKGVDSTLKIQPAKLEDSAVYLCGSSLESVNKQFFGPGTRLTVL.

This clonotype has only one observation. V gene TRBV11-2 combines with J gene TRBJ2-6; tentative D call: TRBD2 (5 bases). Germline loops: CDR1 SGHAT, CDR2 FQNNGV. The V end was cut by 4 bases, the J end by 2 bases, with 12 bases between. CDR3 size: 16 residues. CDR3 residues: CASSSEGGPGANVLTF. The CDR3 DNA reads TGTGCCAGCAGCTCAGAGGGCGGCCCTGGGGCCAACGTCCTGACTTTC.

This clonotype was seen only a few times. The chain links TRBV20-1 to TRBJ2-5; tentative D call: TRBD1 (6 bases). Between the trimmed V and J ends, which lost 5 bases and 5 bases, there was a span of 15 bases. The CDR3 sequence is 13 residues long. Per germline, CDR1 DFQATT and CDR2 SNEGSKA (reference sequence). For the CDR3, the DNA is TGCAGTGCTCCAAAGGGGGTTGGGGAGACCCAGTACTTC. Translated: CSAPKGVGETQYF.

As concerns this clonotype: Its ends do not fully match the called genes, so a read error is possible. This rearrangement joins TRBV6-2 or TRBV6-3 to TRBJ1-5; possible D gene TRBD1, 5 bases. The CDR3 covers 14 residues. Germline CDR1 reads MNHEY; CDR2 reads SVGEGT. In DNA form, the CDR3 reads TGTGACAGCGGGACGCTCTATGGCAATCAGCCCCAGCATTTT. Its translation: CDSGTLYGNQPQHF.

The chain has TRBV28 and TRBJ2-7; no clear D. Per germline, CDR1 MDHEN and CDR2 SYDVKM. The CDR3 runs 13 residues. Trimming took off 6 bases at V and 0 bases at J, with 9 bases between the two ends. The CDR3 region has the DNA TGTGCCAGCAGGCCACAGAGCTCCTACGAGCAGTACTTC. Translated: CASRPQSSYEQYF.

A remark on this clonotype: The conserved closing phenylalanine or tryptophan is absent in this CDR3, likely reflecting a read error. This chain uses TRBV11-2 with TRBJ1-6; the D gene is possibly TRBD1 (6 bases). Germline lookup yields CDR1 SGHAT and CDR2 FQNNGV. This CDR3 is 15 amino acids long. CDR3: CASSSLPGGDSPLHL. CDR3 nucleotide sequence: TGTGCCAGCAGCTCCCTCCCCGGGGGCGATTCACCACTCCACCTT.

The rearrangement links TRBV29-1 to TRBJ1-4; D is perhaps TRBD1 (5 bases). Trimming shortened V by 4 bases and J by 8 bases, and 17 bases separated the two germline ends. This CDR3 spans 14 amino acids. CDR1 and CDR2 from the germline V gene are SQVTM and ANQGSEA. The CDR3, as DNA: TGCAGCGTTGGGGAGGCGGGGGTTCGGGAAAAACTGTTTTTT. Its protein is CSVGEAGVREKLFF. The entire variable domain, with the rest obtained from reference TRBV29-1 and TRBJ1-4, is as follows: SAVISQKPSRDICQRGTSLTIQCQVDSQVTMMFWYRQQPGQSLTLIATANQGSEATYESGFVIDKFPISRPNLTFSTLTVSNMSPEDSSIYLCSVGEAGVREKLFFGSGTQLSVL.

The chain employs TRBV16 and TRBJ2-2, with a possible D match to TRBD2 (6 bases). The CDR3 length is 15 residues. V lost 7 bases and J 4 bases, leaving 16 bases between the germline ends. Germline-derived CDR1 and CDR2 are KGHSY and FQNENV. The CDR3 nucleotides read TGTGCCAGCACAAAAGAGGGAGCGGGCACCGGGGAGCTGTTTTTT. It specifies CASTKEGAGTGELFF.

This chain joins TRBV4-1 and TRBJ1-1, with no clear D. The V gene lost 7 bases and the J gene lost 0 bases, with 12 bases spanning the gap. This CDR3 is 14 amino acids long. The germline V gene encodes CDR1 MGHRA and CDR2 YSYEKL. This CDR3 is CASNPRRVNTEAFF. The CDR3 nucleotides read TGCGCCAGCAACCCTAGACGGGTGAACACTGAAGCTTTCTTT.

This clonotype showed up many times. This chain links TRBV11-3 with TRBJ2-2; D possibly corresponds to TRBD2 (5 bases). Trimming cost V 5 bases and J 4 bases, with 20 bases left between them. The CDR3 is 17 amino acids. CDR1 is SGHNT, CDR2 YENEEA, per germline. The CDR3 DNA is TGTGCCAGCAGCCCCGATTCGCAGGTCGCGGGCACCGGGGAGCTGTTTTTT. Translation gives CASSPDSQVAGTGELFF.

The V call is TRBV30, the J call TRBJ1-1; no clear D gene. This CDR3 region has 12 residues. V was clipped by 2 bases and J by 7 bases, with 11 bases between them. Germline lookup yields CDR1 GTSNPN and CDR2 SVGIG (reference sequence). The CDR3 region is CAWSPGRVEAFF. CDR3 DNA: TGTGCCTGGAGTCCTGGCCGGGTTGAAGCTTTCTTT.

Comment on this clonotype: A read error may produce the germline difference seen at one junction end. This chain links TRBV10-3 with TRBJ2-1; D remains ambiguous. The CDR3 runs to 11 residues. Germline V gene lookup returns CDR1 ENHRY and CDR2 SYGVKD. The CDR3 DNA sequence: TGTGCCATCAGTGACGGCAATGGGCAGTTCTTC. It encodes CAISDGNGQFF.

A word on this clonotype: This clone may be a read error of a much larger clone one base away. V gene TRBV11-3 combines with J gene TRBJ2-5; TRBD1 might be the D (6 bases). Germline-derived CDR1 and CDR2 are SGHNT and YENEEA. The CDR3 has 16 residues. The CDR3 DNA reads as TGTGCCAGCAGCTTAGATCAAGGACAGCCCCTTTGGACCAAGTACTTC. Amino acid sequence: CASSLDQGQPLWTKYF.

A word on this clonotype: Relative to the germline gene, one junction end is altered; a read error may explain this. This chain connects TRBV11-2 to TRBJ2-3, with D maybe TRBD1 (5 bases). This CDR3 spans 15 amino acids. The germline gives CDR1 SGHAT, CDR2 FQNNGV. The CDR3 nucleotides read TGTGCCAGCGGCTCGTACAGGCTGCGCACAGATGCGCAGTATTTT. Protein sequence: CASGSYRLRTDAQYF. Full variable domain (remainder filled in from reference TRBV11-2 and TRBJ2-3): EAGVAQSPRYKIIEKRQSVAFWCNPISGHATLYWYQQILGQGPKLLIQFQNNGVVDDSQLPKDRFSAERLKGVDSTLKIQPAKLEDSAVYLCASGSYRLRTDAQYFGPGTRLTVL.

On this clonotype: In this CDR3 the conserved last residue, phenylalanine or tryptophan, is missing, so a read error is likely. V is TRBV11-2 and J is TRBJ2-1, with D possibly TRBD2 on 5 matching bases. This CDR3 has 14 residues. The germline CDR1 and CDR2 sequences are SGHAT and FQNNGV. In DNA, the CDR3 is TGTGCAAGCAGCTACCCAGGACTGAACAATGAGCAGTTCTCC. It translates to CASSYPGLNNEQFS.

The chain uses TRBV29-1 and TRBJ2-7; TRBD2 might be the D (6 bases). The CDR3 has 13 amino acids. Looked up from germline, CDR1 is SQVTM and CDR2 is ANQGSEA. V was trimmed by 0 bases and J by 5 bases, leaving 11 bases between them. This CDR3 is CSVEDGGRHEQYF. Here the CDR3 DNA reads TGCAGCGTTGAAGACGGGGGACGCCACGAGCAGTACTTC.

This clonotype came up a few times. This clone may be a read error of a much larger clone one base away. The chain carries TRBV10-2 and TRBJ1-5, with D unclear. Judging by the DNA end, TRBJ2-3 fits better; the J call may be wrong. Germline CDR1 WSHSY, CDR2 SAAADI. The CDR3 is made up of 13 amino acids. The CDR3 is CASRLTGDQPQYF. CDR3 DNA: TGCGCCAGCAGACTCACCGGCGATCAGCCCCAGTATTTT.

The count of this clonotype is one. The chain uses TRBV5-5 and TRBJ1-1; TRBD1 might be the D (5 bases). Germline V gene sequence: CDR1 SGHKS, CDR2 YYEKEE (reference sequence). Trimming took 4 bases from V and 6 from J, leaving 16 bases between them. The CDR3 runs 14 residues. In nucleotides, the CDR3 is TGTGCCAGCAGCCCGAGTTTGGGGGGACCTGAAGCTTTCTTT. This gives the protein CASSPSLGGPEAFF.

This rearrangement joins TRBV29-1 to TRBJ2-2; D gene ambiguous. With 3 bases removed from V and 12 bases from J, the gap between germline ends came to 14 bases. CDR1 SQVTM and CDR2 ANQGSEA come from the germline V gene. The CDR3 is 12 amino acids. CDR3 DNA sequence: TGCAGCGTTGAGGGCGGCACCTGGAAGCTGTTTTTT. Residues: CSVEGGTWKLFF.

V and J are TRBV6-5 and TRBJ1-1; D might be TRBD1 (5 bases). Between the trimmed V and J ends, which lost 5 bases and 3 bases, there was a span of 16 bases. Germline CDR1 reads MNHEY; CDR2 reads SVGAGI. The CDR3 is 15 residues long. CDR3 in amino acids: CASSHAPGMDTEAFF. DNA of the CDR3: TGTGCCAGCAGTCACGCACCAGGGATGGACACTGAAGCTTTCTTT.

The CDR3 DNA reads TGCGCCAGCAGCTCCGCCCAGATAAACTACGAGCAGTACTTC. Translating gives CASSSAQINYEQYF. This rearrangement joins TRBV5-1 to TRBJ2-7; D gene uncertain. Germline-derived CDR1 and CDR2 are SGHRS and YFSETQ. V lost 3 bases and J 3 bases, leaving 13 bases between the germline ends. This CDR3 contains 14 residues.

A word on this clonotype: At one of its ends the junction is not consistent with the germline gene, which may arise from a read error. CDR3: CGVATRTMNTEAFF. DNA of the CDR3: TGCGGCGTTGCAACAAGGACTATGAACACTGAAGCTTTCTTT. The rearrangement links TRBV29-1 to TRBJ1-1; D not certain. Germline V gene lookup returns CDR1 SQVTM and CDR2 ANQGSEA. The CDR3 runs 14 residues.